The clone carrying this T cell receptor beta chain was counted only a few times. The antigen remains undetermined. The germline gives CDR1 SQVTM, CDR2 ANQGSEA. The CDR3 consists of 13 residues. The V end lost 4 bases, the J end lost 1 base, and 10 bases lay between the germline ends. This sample was taken from a study of T cells after yellow fever vaccination. Study background: SMART-Seq v4 Ultra Low Input prepared libraries from low-cell fractions. Findings and limits, study-wide: Weaker, the secondary response had a peak occurring faster, on day 5 versus 15. Post-booster samples contained most primary-vaccination clones (just under 98% CD4, roughly 88% CD8).

TCRdb independently ran MiXCR on the 5' RACE reads; one entry per CDR3 protein. This sample has around 530,000 distinct CDR3 sequences, with about a sixth found just once. The V and J genes are TRBV29-1 and TRBJ1-1; D is unclear. Specimen: PBMCs, collected around 5 days after the first yellow fever vaccination. The TCR sequence derives from a man between 18 and 35 years old who received the YFV17D yellow fever vaccine. In DNA form, the CDR3 reads TGCAGCGTTGCAAACGGTGAGAACACTGAAGCTTTCTTT. It translates to CSVANGENTEAFF.